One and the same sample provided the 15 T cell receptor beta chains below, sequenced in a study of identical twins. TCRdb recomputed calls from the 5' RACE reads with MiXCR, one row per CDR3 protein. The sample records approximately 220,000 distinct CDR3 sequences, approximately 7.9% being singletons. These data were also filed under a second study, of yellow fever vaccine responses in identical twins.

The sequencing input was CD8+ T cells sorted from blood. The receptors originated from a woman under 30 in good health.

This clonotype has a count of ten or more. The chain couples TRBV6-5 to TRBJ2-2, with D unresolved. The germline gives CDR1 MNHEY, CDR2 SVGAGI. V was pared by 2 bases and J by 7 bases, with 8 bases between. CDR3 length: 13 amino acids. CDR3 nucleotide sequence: TGTGCCAGCAGTTACGCGGAAGACGGGGAGCTGTTTTTT. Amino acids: CASSYAEDGELFF.

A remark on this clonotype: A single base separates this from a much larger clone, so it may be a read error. CDR3 DNA: TGTGCCAGCAGTGAAGACCCCCTAACCGGGGAGCTGTTTTTT. This codes for CASSEDPLTGELFF. V is TRBV2 and J is TRBJ2-2; no reliable D call. This CDR3 is built from 14 residues. V gave up 1 base and J gave up 5 bases, with 8 bases separating them. The V gene's germline CDR1 is SNHLY and CDR2 FYNNEI.

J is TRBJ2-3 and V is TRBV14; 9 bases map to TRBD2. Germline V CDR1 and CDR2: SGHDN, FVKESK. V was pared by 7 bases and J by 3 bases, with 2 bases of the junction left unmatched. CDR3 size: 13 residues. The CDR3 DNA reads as TGTGCCAGCAACCTAGCGGGAACAGATACGCAGTATTTT. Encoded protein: CASNLAGTDTQYF.

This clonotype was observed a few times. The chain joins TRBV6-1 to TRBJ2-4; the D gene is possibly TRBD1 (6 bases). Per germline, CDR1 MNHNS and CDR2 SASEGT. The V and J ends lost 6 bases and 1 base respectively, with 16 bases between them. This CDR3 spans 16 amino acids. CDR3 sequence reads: CASRPQGRRAKNIQYF. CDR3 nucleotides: TGTGCCAGCAGACCACAGGGCCGGAGGGCCAAAAACATTCAGTACTTC.

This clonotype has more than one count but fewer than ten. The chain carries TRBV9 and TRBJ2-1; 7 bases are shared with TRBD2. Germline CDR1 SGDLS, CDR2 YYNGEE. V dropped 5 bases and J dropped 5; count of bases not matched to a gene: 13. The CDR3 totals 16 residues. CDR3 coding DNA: TGTGCCAGCAGTCCCTTGGGGAAACTAGCGAACAATGAGCAGTTCTTC. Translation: CASSPLGKLANNEQFF.

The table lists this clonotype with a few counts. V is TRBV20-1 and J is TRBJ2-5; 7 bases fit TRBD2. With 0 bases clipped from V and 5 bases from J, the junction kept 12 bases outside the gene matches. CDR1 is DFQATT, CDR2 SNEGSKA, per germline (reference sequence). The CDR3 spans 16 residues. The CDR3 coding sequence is TGCAGTGCTAGAGACCTGTGGGGGAGGGCCGGGGAGACCCAGTACTTC. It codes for CSARDLWGRAGETQYF.

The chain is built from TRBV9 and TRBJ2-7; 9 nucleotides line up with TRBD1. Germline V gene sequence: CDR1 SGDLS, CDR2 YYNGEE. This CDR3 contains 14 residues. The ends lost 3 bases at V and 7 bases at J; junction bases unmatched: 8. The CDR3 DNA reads TGTGCCAGCAGCGGTCAAGGGACAGGGTGGGAGCAGTACTTC. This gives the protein CASSGQGTGWEQYF. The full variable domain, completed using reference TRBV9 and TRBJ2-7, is DSGVTQTPKHLITATGQRVTLRCSPRSGDLSVYWYQQSLDQGLQFLIQYYNGEERAKGNILERFSAQQFPDLHSELNLSSLELGDSALYFCASSGQGTGWEQYFGPGTRLTVT.

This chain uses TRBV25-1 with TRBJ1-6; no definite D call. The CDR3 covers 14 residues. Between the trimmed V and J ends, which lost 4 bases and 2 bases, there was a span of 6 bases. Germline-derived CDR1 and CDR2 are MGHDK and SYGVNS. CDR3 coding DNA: TGTGCCAGCAGTGGGGCCCCCTATAATTCACCCCTCCACTTT. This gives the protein CASSGAPYNSPLHF.

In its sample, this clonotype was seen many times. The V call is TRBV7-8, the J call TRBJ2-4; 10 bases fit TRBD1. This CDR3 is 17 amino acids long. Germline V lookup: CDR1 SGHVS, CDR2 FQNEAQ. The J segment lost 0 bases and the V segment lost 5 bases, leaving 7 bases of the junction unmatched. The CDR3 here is CASSPKTGGLAKNIQYF. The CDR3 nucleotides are TGTGCCAGCAGCCCCAAGACAGGGGGCCTAGCCAAAAACATTCAGTACTTC. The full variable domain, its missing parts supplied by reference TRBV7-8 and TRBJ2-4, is GAGVSQSPRYKVAKRGQDVALRCDPISGHVSLFWYQQALGQGPEFLTYFQNEAQLDKSGLPSDRFFAERPEGSVSTLKIQRTQQEDSAVYLCASSPKTGGLAKNIQYFGAGTRLSVL.

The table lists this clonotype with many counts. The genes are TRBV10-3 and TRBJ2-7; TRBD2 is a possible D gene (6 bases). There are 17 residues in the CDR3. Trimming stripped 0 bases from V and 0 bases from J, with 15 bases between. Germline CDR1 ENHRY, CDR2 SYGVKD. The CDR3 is CAISESEASVSSYEQYV. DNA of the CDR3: TGTGCCATCAGTGAGTCGGAGGCTAGCGTATCCTCCTACGAGCAGTACGTC.

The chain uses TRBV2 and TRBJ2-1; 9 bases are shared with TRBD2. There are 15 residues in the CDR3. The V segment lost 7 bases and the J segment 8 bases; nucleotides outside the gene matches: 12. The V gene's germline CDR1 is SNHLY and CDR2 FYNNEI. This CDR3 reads CASTRSGGKIDEQFF. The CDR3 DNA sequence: TGTGCCAGCACTCGCAGCGGGGGGAAGATCGATGAGCAGTTCTTC.

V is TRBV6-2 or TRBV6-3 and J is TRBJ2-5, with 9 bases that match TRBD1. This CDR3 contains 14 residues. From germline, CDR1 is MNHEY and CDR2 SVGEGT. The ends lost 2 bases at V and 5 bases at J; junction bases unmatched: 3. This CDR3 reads CASSYTGGWETQYF. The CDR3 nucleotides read TGTGCCAGCAGTTACACAGGGGGCTGGGAGACCCAGTACTTC.

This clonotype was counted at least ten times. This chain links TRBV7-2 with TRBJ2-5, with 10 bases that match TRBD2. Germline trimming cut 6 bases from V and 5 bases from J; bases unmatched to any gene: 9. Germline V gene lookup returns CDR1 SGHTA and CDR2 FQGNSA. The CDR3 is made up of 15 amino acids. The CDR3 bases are TGTGCCAGCAGTCAAGGACTAGCGGTTCCTGAGACCCAGTACTTC. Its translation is CASSQGLAVPETQYF. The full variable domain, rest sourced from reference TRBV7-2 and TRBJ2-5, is GAGVSQSPSNKVTEKGKDVELRCDPISGHTALYWYRQSLGQGLEFLIYFQGNSAPDKSGLPSDRFSAERTGGSVSTLTIQRTQQEDSAVYLCASSQGLAVPETQYFGPGTRLLVL.

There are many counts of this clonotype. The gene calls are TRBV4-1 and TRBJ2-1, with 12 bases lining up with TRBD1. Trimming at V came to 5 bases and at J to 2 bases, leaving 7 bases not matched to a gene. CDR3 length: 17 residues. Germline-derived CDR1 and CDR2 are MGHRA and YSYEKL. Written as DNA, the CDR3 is TGCGCCAGCAGCGGACCGGGACAGGGGGCTGCCTACAATGAGCAGTTCTTC. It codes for CASSGPGQGAAYNEQFF.

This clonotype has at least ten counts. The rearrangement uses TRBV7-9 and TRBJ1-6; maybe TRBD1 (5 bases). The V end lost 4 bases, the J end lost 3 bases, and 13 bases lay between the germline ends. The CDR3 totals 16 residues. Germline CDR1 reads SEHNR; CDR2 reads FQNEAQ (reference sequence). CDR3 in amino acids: CASSSGDVLYNSPLHF. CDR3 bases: TGTGCCAGCAGCTCCGGGGACGTACTCTATAATTCACCCCTCCACTTT.